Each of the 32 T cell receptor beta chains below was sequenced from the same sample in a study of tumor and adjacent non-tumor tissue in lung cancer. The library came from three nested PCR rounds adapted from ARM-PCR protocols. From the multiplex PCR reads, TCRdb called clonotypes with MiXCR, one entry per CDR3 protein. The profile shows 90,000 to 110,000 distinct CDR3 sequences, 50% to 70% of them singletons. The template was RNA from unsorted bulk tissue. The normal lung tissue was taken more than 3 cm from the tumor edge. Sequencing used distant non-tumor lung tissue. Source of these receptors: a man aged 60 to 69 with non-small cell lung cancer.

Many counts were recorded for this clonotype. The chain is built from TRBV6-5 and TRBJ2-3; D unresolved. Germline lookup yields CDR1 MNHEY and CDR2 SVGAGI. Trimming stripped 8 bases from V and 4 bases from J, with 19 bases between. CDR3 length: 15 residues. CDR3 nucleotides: TGTGCCAGCCATAGTACCTACTCGGGCGCAGATACGCAGTATTTT. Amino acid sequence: CASHSTYSGADTQYF.

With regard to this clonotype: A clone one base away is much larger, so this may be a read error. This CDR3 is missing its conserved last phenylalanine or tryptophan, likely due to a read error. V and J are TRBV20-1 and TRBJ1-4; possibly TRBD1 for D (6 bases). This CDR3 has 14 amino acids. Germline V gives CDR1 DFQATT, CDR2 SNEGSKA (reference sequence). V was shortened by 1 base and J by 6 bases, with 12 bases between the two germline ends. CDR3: CSARGMAGDEKLFL. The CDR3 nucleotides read TGCAGTGCTAGAGGGATGGCAGGGGATGAAAAACTGTTTCTT.

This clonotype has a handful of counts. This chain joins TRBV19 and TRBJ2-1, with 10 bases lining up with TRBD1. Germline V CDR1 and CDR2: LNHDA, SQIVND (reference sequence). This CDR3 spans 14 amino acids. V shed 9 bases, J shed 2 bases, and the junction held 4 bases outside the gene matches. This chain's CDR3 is CASIGQGAYNEQFF. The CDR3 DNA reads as TGTGCCAGCATTGGACAGGGGGCCTACAATGAGCAGTTCTTC. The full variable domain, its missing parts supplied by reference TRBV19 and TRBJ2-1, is DGGITQSPKYLFRKEGQNVTLSCEQNLNHDAMYWYRQDPGQGLRLIYYSQIVNDFQKGDIAEGYSVSREKKESFPLTVTSAQKNPTAFYLCASIGQGAYNEQFFGPGTRLTVL.

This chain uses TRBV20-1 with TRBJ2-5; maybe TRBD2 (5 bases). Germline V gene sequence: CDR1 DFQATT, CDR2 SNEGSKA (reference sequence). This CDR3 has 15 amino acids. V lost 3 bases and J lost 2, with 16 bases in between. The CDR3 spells CSASEPSTTQETQYF. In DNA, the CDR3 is TGCAGTGCTAGCGAGCCTAGCACCACTCAAGAGACCCAGTACTTC.

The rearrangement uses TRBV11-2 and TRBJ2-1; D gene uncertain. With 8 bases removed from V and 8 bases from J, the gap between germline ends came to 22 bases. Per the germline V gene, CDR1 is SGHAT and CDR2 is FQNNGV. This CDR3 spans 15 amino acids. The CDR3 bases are TGTGCCAGCTCTCTAGTGGCAAGGCCGATTGATGAGCAGTTCTTC. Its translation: CASSLVARPIDEQFF.

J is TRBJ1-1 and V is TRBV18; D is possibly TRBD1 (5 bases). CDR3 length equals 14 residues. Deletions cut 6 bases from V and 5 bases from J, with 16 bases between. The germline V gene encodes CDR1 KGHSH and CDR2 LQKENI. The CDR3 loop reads CASSQGRGWTEAFF. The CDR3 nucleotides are TGTGCCAGCTCCCAAGGGAGGGGATGGACTGAAGCTTTCTTT.

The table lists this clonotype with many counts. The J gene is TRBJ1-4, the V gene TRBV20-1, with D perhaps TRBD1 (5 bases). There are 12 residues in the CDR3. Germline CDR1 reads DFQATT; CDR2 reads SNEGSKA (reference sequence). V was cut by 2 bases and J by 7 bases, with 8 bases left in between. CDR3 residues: CSARQGGEKLFF. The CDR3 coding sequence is TGCAGTGCTAGACAGGGAGGTGAAAAACTGTTTTTT.

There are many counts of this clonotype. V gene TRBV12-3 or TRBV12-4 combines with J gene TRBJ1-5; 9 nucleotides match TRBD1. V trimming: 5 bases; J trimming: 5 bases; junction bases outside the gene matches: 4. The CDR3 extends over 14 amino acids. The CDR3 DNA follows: TGTGCCAGCAGTAACACAGGGGGCCATCAGCCCCAGCATTTT. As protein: CASSNTGGHQPQHF.

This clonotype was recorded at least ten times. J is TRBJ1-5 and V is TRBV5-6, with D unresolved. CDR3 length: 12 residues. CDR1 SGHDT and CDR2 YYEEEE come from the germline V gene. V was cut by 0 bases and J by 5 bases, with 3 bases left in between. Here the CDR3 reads CASSLGDQPQHF. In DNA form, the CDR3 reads TGTGCCAGCAGCTTGGGCGATCAGCCCCAGCATTTT.

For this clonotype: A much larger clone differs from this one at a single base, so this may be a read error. The chain's CDR3 is CASSSRSGLNTGELFF. DNA of the CDR3: TGTGCCAGCAGCTCTCGGTCGGGACTAAACACCGGGGAGCTGTTTTTT. The chain recombines TRBV5-4 with TRBJ2-2, with 7 positions matching TRBD2. Unmatched junction bases numbered 7, after V lost 3 bases and J lost 2 bases. This CDR3 has 16 residues. CDR1 and CDR2 (germline): SGHNT, YYREEE (reference sequence).

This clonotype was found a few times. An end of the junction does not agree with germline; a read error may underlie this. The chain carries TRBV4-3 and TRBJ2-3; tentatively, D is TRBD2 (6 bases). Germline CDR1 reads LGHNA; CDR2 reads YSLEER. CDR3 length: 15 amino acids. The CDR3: CASSPTSGSIDTQYF. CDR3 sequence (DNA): TGCGCCAGCAGCCCGACTAGTGGAAGCATAGATACGCAGTATTTT.

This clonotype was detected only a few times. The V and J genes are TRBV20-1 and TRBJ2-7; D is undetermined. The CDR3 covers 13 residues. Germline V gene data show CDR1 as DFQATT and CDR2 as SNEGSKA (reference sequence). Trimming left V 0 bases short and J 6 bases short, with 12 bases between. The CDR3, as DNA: TGCAGTGCTAGAGAAGGGCTAGTCGGCGAGCAGTACTTC. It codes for CSAREGLVGEQYF.

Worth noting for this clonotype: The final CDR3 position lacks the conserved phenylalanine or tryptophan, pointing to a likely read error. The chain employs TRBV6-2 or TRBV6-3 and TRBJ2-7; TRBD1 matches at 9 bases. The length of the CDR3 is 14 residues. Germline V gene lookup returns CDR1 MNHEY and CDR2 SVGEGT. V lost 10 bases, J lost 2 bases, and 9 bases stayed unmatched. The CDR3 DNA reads TGTGCCACCAGAGACAGGGACAGGGCCTACGAGCAGTACATC. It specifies CATRDRDRAYEQYI.

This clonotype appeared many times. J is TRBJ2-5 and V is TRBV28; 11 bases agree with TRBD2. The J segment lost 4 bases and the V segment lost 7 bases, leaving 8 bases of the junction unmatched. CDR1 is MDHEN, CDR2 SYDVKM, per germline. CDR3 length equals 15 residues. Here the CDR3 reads CASTPQLAGGETQYF. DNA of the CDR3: TGTGCCAGCACCCCTCAGCTAGCGGGAGGAGAGACCCAGTACTTC.

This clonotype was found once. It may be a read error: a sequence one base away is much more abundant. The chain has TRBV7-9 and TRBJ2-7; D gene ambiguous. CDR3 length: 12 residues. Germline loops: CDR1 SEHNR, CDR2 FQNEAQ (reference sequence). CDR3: CASSLDWGELYF. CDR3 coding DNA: TGTGCCAGCAGCTTAGACTGGGGTGAGCTGTACTTC.

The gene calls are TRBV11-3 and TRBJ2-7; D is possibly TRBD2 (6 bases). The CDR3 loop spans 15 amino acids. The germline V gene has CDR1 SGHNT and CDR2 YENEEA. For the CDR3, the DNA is TGTTCCAACAGCTTAGATATGAACGGGAGCGACGAGCAGTACTTC. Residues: CSNSLDMNGSDEQYF.

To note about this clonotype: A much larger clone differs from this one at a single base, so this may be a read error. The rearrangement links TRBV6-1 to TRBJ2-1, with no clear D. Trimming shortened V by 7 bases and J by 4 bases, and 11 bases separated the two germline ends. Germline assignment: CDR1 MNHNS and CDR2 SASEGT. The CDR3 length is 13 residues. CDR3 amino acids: CASTSEFYNEQFF. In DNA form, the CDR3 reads TGTGCCAGCACAAGCGAGTTTTACAATGAGCAGTTCTTC.

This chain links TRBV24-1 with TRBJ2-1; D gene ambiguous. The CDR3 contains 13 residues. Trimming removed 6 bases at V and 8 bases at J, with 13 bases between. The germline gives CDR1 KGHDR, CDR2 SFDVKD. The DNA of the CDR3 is TGTGCCACCAGTCGGGCGGAATACGATGAGCAGTTCTTC. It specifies CATSRAEYDEQFF.

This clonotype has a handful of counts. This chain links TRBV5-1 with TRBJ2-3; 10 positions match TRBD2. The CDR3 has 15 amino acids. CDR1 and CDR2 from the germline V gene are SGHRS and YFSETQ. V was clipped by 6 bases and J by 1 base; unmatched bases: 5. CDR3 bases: TGCGCCAGCACCGAAGCGGGAGGGGGCACAGATACGCAGTATTTT. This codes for CASTEAGGGTDTQYF.

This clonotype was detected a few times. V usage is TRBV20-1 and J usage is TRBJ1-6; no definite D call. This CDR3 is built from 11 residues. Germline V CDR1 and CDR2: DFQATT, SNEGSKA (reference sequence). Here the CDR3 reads CSAGLSSPLHF. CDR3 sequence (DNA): TGCAGCGCTGGACTTAGTTCACCCCTCCACTTT.

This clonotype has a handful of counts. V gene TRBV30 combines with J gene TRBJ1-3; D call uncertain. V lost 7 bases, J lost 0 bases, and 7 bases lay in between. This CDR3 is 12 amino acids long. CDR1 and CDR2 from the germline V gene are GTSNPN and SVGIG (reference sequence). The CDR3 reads CAFKLSGNTIYF. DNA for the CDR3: TGTGCCTTTAAACTCTCTGGAAACACCATATATTTT. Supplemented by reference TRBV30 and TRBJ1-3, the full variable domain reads SQTIHQWPATLVQPVGSPLSLECTVEGTSNPNLYWYRQAAGRGLQLLFYSVGIGQISSEVPQNLSASRPQDRQFILSSKKLLLSDSGFYLCAFKLSGNTIYFGEGSWLTVV.

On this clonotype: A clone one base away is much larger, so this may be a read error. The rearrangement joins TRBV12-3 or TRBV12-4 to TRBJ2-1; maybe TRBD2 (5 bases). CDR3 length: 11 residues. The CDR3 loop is CDSSFGLEQFF. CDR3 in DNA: TGTGACAGCAGTTTCGGACTGGAGCAGTTCTTC.

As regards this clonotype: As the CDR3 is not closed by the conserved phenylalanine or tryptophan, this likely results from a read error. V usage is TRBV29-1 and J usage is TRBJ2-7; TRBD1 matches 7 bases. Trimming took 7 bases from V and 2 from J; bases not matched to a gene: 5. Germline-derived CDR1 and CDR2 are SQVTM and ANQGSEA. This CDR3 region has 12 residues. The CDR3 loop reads CSARTGTYEQYL. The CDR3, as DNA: TGCAGCGCTCGGACAGGAACCTACGAGCAGTACCTC.

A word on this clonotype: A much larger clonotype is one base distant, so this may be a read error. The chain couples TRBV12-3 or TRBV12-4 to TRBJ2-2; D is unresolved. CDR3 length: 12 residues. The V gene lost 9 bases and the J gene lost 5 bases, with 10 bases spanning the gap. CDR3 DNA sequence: TGTGCCAGGAGTAAAAGTACCGGGGAGCTGTTTTTT. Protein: CARSKSTGELFF.

Written as DNA, the CDR3 is TGCATTTTTCTTACAGATACGCAGTATTTT. Its protein product is CIFLTDTQYF. This chain uses TRBV20-1 with TRBJ2-3, with D unresolved. CDR3 length: 10 residues. The V gene's germline CDR1 is DFQATT and CDR2 SNEGSKA (reference sequence).

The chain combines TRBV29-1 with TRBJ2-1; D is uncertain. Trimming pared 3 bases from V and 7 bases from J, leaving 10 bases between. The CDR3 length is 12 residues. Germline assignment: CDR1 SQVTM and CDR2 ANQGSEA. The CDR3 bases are TGCAGCGTTGATGTGTCAGTTAATGAGCAGTTCTTC. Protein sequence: CSVDVSVNEQFF.

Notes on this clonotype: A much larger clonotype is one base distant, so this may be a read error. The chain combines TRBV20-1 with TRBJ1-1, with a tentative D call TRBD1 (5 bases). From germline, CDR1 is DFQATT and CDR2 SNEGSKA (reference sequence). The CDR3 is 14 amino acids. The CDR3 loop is CSARVRGMKTEAFF. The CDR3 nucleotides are TGCAGTGCTAGAGTACGGGGCATGAAGACTGAAGCTTTCTTT.

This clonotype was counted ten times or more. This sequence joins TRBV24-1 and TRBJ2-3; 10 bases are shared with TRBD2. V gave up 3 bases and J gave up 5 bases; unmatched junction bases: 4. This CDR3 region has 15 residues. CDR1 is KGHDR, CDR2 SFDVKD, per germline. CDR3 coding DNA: TGTGCCACCAGTGATGTAGCGGGAGGTAGAGATACGCAGTATTTT. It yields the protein CATSDVAGGRDTQYF.

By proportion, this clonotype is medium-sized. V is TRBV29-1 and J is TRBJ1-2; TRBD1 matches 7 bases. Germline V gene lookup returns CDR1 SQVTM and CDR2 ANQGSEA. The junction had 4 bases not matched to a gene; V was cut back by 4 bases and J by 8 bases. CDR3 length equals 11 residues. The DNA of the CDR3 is TGCAGCGTTGGGGAGGGGGCAGGCTACACCTTC. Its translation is CSVGEGAGYTF.

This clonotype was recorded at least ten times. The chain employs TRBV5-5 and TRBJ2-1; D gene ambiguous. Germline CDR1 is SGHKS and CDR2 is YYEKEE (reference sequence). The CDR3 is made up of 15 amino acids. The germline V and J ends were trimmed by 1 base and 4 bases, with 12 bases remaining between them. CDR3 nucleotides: TGTGCCAGCAGCTTGAGTTGGGGTCCGTACAATGAGCAGTTCTTC. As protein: CASSLSWGPYNEQFF.

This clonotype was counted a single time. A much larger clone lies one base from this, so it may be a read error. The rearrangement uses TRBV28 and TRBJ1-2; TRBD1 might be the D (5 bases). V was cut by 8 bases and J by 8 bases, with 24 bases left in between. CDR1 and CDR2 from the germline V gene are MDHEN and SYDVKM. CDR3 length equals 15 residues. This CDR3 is CASLSLGANGGGYTF. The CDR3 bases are TGTGCCAGCCTATCGTTAGGGGCCAATGGCGGCGGCTACACCTTC.

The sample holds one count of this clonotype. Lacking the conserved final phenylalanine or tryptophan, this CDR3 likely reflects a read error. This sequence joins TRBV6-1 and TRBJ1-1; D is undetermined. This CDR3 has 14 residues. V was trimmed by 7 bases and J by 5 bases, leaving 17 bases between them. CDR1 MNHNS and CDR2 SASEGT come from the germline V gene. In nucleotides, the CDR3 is TGTGCCAGCATTAACGAGGGCGGAGAAACTGAAGCTTTCATT. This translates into CASINEGGETEAFI.